This TCR beta chain was captured in a study of cytomegalovirus exposure and HLA in healthy donors. As concerns this clone: Antigen: not known.

Germline loops: CDR1 KGHSH, CDR2 LQKENI. CDR3 size: 15 residues. Deletions cut 0 bases from V and 5 bases from J, with 10 bases between. Study-wide results and limits: As was reported, the HLA-A and HLA-B alleles of most subjects were accurately predicted from TCR beta sequences. Trimming of TCR beta V- and J-genes showed a link, identified in a later analysis, to a missense DCLRE1C variant. Highly shared sequence variants in one cluster were likely a sequencing artifact.

PCR was performed using 60 Vbeta and 13 Jbeta primers. Using immunoSEQ multiplex PCR, the repertoire was profiled, and TCRdb retains in-frame clones only, with some absent. The sample has 200,000 to 250,000 clones; about 83% are singletons. This chain joins TRBV18 and TRBJ2-2, with D maybe TRBD2 (5 bases). This receptor was taken from a human donor in good health. Material: PBMCs. In DNA form, the CDR3 reads TGTGCCAGCTCACCACCGTCTAGCAGGACCGGGGAGCTGTTTTTT. Protein sequence: CASSPPSSRTGELFF.